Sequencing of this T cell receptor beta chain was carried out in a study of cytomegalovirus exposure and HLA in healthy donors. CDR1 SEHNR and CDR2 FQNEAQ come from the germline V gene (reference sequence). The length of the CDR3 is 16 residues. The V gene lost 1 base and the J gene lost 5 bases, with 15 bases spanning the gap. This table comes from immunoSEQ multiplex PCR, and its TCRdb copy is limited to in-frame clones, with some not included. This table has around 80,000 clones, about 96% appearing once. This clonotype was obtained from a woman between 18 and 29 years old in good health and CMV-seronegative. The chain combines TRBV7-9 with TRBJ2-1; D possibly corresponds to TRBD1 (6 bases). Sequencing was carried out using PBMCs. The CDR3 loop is CASSLVTGTKDNEQFF. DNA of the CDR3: TGTGCCAGCAGCTTAGTTACCGGGACAAAAGACAATGAGCAGTTCTTC.